The 9 T cell receptor beta chains below come from one sample, sequenced in a study of T cell clonality in common variable immunodeficiency. This table comes from immunoSEQ multiplex PCR, and its TCRdb copy is limited to in-frame clones, with some not included. The table lists over 50,000 clones, with no singletons. Specimen: peripheral blood mononuclear cells. The receptors here all came from a person aged 18 to 75 in good health.

Ten or more counts support this clone. One junction end does not reproduce the germline sequence, and a read error may be involved. The read stops 3 residues short of the end of the CDR3; the missing end is completed from the germline J gene. The gene calls are TRBV4-2 and TRBJ2-1; 14 positions agree with TRBD2. This CDR3 comprises 16 residues. Germline CDR1 and CDR2: LGHNA and YNFKEQ. Incomplete CDR3 DNA: TGCGCCAGCAGCCAAAACGGACTAGCGGGAGGAAATGAG. Translated: CASSQNGLAGGNE. The complete CDR3 sequence is CASSQNGLAGGNEQFF.

The table lists this clone with many counts. Sequencing ends 3 residues short of the CDR3 end; the germline J gene provides the rest. V and J are TRBV6-1 and TRBJ1-1; D perhaps matches TRBD1 (5 bases). Germline assignment: CDR1 MNHNS and CDR2 SASEGT. The CDR3 has 14 amino acids. V was cut by 2 bases and J by 2 bases, with 9 bases left in between. CDR3: CASSEQGLNTEAFF. Partial CDR3 DNA: TGTGCCAGCAGTGAACAGGGATTAAACACTGAA.

This clone was observed many times. The read ends 3 residues before the CDR3 terminus; that terminus is restored from the germline J gene. The chain joins TRBV7-3 to TRBJ2-3, with D maybe TRBD2 (6 bases). The CDR3 runs to 15 residues. Trimming removed 5 bases at V and 2 bases at J, with 14 bases between. Germline V gene sequence: CDR1 SGHTA, CDR2 FQGTGA. CDR3 protein: CASSPNSGFTDTQYF. The CDR3 DNA, read in part, is TGTGCCAGCAGCCCGAATAGCGGATTCACAGATACG. The variable domain in full, with the rest retrieved from reference TRBV7-3 and TRBJ2-3, is GAGVSQTPSNKVTEKGKYVELRCDPISGHTALYWYRQSLGQGPEFLIYFQGTGAADDSGLPNDRFFAVRPEGSVSTLKIQRTERGDSAVYLCASSPNSGFTDTQYFGPGTRLTVL.

A few counts support this clone. The read terminates 3 residues before the CDR3 end, so the remaining end is supplied by the germline J gene. The chain carries TRBV29-1 and TRBJ1-2, with TRBD1 matching 8 bases. CDR1 is SQVTM, CDR2 ANQGSEA, per germline. The CDR3 has 13 amino acids. Incomplete CDR3 DNA: TGCAGCGTTGATCTAGGACAGGGAAGGGGC. Amino acids: CSVDLGQGRG. The full CDR3 reads CSVDLGQGRGYTF.

Many counts were recorded for this clone. The observed sequence ends 3 residues before the CDR3 terminus, with the missing tail filled in from the germline J gene. The gene calls are TRBV5-5 and TRBJ2-7; 7 nucleotides agree with TRBD1. After removal of 4 bases from V and 2 bases from J, the junction contained 6 bases not matched to a gene. The CDR3 has 14 amino acids. Germline V lookup: CDR1 SGHKS, CDR2 YYEKEE (reference sequence). CDR3: CASSENRGPYEQYF. The DNA read from the CDR3 is TGTGCCAGCAGCGAGAACAGGGGACCCTACGAG.

This clone was seen ten or more times. The read terminates 3 residues ahead of where the CDR3 ends, so the germline J gene completes it. This sequence joins TRBV5-4 and TRBJ1-2; the match to TRBD1 covers 9 bases. The CDR3 is 15 residues long. The V gene end was trimmed by 4 bases and the J gene end by 7 bases; junction bases not matched to a gene: 11. Germline CDR1 reads SGHNT; CDR2 reads YYREEE (reference sequence). The CDR3 sequence is CASSLGTGIGSGYTF. The CDR3 bases that were read are TGTGCCAGCAGCCTCGGGACAGGGATAGGGAGTGGC.

Points on this clone: The read comes to an end 3 residues before the CDR3 does, leaving the germline J gene to fill in the end. The chain employs TRBV30 and TRBJ1-2; 10 bases are shared with TRBD1. The CDR3 runs to 16 residues. The germline CDR1 and CDR2 sequences are GTSNPN and SVGIG (reference sequence). Partial CDR3 DNA: TGTGCCTGGAGGGGGGGACAGGGGCGAGGCGACCATGAC. Translated, it gives CAWRGGQGRGDHD. The CDR3 in full is CAWRGGQGRGDHDYTF.

This clone was observed at least ten times. The CDR3 end falls 3 residues outside the read, so it is completed with the germline J gene. The chain is built from TRBV10-1 and TRBJ2-1, with TRBD2 identical over 8 bases. CDR3 length equals 16 residues. The germline V gene has CDR1 WNHNN and CDR2 SYGVQD (reference sequence). Trimming took 6 bases from V and 0 from J; bases not matched to a gene: 7. The part of the CDR3 DNA that was read is TGCGCCAGCAGCAACAGCGGGAGAGGCTCCTACAATGAG. Its translation is CASSNSGRGSYNE. The CDR3 in full is CASSNSGRGSYNEQFF.

This clone occurred many times. The read ends 3 residues shy of where the CDR3 ends; the end is completed using the germline J gene. This chain uses TRBV7-3 with TRBJ2-2; 11 positions agree with TRBD2. Germline trimming cut 5 bases from V and 6 bases from J; bases unmatched to any gene: 5. Germline V gene lookup returns CDR1 SGHTA and CDR2 FQGTGA. The CDR3 has 15 residues. CDR3 DNA (partial): TGTGCCAGCAGCAAAGGACTAGCGGGCGCCGGGGAG. This codes for CASSKGLAGAGE. The entire CDR3 is CASSKGLAGAGELFF.